These 21 T cell receptor beta chains were sequenced from one sample in a study of cytomegalovirus exposure and HLA in healthy donors. The primer mix had 60 Vbeta and 13 Jbeta primers. Clones were read by immunoSEQ multiplex PCR, and TCRdb kept only the in-frame ones, dropping some. This sample has some 130,000 clones, with approximately 85% found just once. Specimen: PBMCs. These receptors came from a woman aged 25 to 45 in good health and CMV-seropositive.

V is TRBV19 and J is TRBJ1-5; 9 bases are shared with TRBD1. J was trimmed by 6 bases and V by 3 bases; bases with no gene match: 9. CDR1 LNHDA and CDR2 SQIVND come from the germline V gene (reference sequence). CDR3 size: 16 residues. The CDR3 loop is CASSIPTGGMSQPQHF. The CDR3 DNA follows: TGTGCCAGTAGTATTCCCACAGGGGGCATGAGTCAGCCCCAGCATTTT.

This clone was found once. The J gene is TRBJ1-5, the V gene TRBV27; D perhaps matches TRBD1 (5 bases). V lost 3 bases and J 8 bases, leaving 17 bases between the germline ends. The CDR3 runs 15 residues. Germline V lookup: CDR1 MNHEY, CDR2 SMNVEV (reference sequence). In DNA form, the CDR3 reads TGTGCCAGCAGTTTCGGGAGTGGGGGGAGCAAGCCCCAGCATTTT. It codes for CASSFGSGGSKPQHF.

This rearrangement joins TRBV4-1 to TRBJ2-7, with 12 bases fitting TRBD1. The V gene end was trimmed by 0 bases and the J gene end by 5 bases; junction bases not matched to a gene: 2. Germline CDR1 reads MGHRA; CDR2 reads YSYEKL. This CDR3 is built from 15 residues. CDR3 bases: TGCGCCAGCAGCCAAGAGGGGACAGGGGGCGACGAGCAGTACTTC. Translation: CASSQEGTGGDEQYF.

The V and J genes are TRBV11-2 and TRBJ1-5; D is uncertain. Trimming removed 4 bases from V and 0 bases from J, with 4 bases in between. Germline V gives CDR1 SGHAT, CDR2 FQNNGV. This CDR3 contains 13 residues. The CDR3 protein is CASSSYSNQPQHF. In DNA form, the CDR3 reads TGTGCCAGCAGCTCGTATAGCAATCAGCCCCAGCATTTT.

V gene TRBV28 combines with J gene TRBJ1-5; 8 bases align to TRBD1. The CDR3 is 16 residues long. Germline loops: CDR1 MDHEN, CDR2 SYDVKM. The V segment lost 4 bases and the J segment 2 bases; nucleotides outside the gene matches: 7. DNA of the CDR3: TGTGCCAGCAGTTGGGGCGGACAGGGAGGCAATCAGCCCCAGCATTTT. Amino acid sequence: CASSWGGQGGNQPQHF.

The J gene is TRBJ1-5, the V gene TRBV28; TRBD1 agrees at 9 bases. V shed 8 bases and J 8 bases; nucleotides not matched to a gene: 16. The germline gives CDR1 MDHEN, CDR2 SYDVKM. There are 16 residues in the CDR3. The CDR3 loop reads CASRFGGYRGLEPQHF. The CDR3 DNA is TGTGCCAGCCGATTTGGTGGGTACAGGGGGCTGGAGCCCCAGCATTTT. The variable domain in full, with the rest retrieved from reference TRBV28 and TRBJ1-5, is DVKVTQSSRYLVKRTGEKVFLECVQDMDHENMFWYRQDPGLGLRLIYFSYDVKMKEKGDIPEGYSVSREKKERFSLILESASTNQTSMYLCASRFGGYRGLEPQHFGDGTRLSIL.

The rearrangement joins TRBV10-3 to TRBJ2-3; tentative D call: TRBD1 (7 bases). The CDR3 runs to 16 residues. V was cut by 2 bases and J by 5 bases, with 17 bases left in between. Germline V gene lookup returns CDR1 ENHRY and CDR2 SYGVKD. The CDR3 DNA reads TGTGCCATCAGTGAGCCTGGACAGGAGGGGGAAGATACGCAGTATTTT. It codes for CAISEPGQEGEDTQYF.

The chain is built from TRBV6-7 and TRBJ2-3; 9 nucleotides match TRBD2. TRBV6-7 is an ORF for which the function is uncertain. V was pared by 9 bases and J by 2 bases, with 15 bases of the junction left unmatched. The CDR3 has 17 residues. CDR3 in DNA: TGTGCCAGAGAGACTAGCGGAGCCCTACCCGACACAGATACGCAGTATTTT. Translating gives CARETSGALPDTDTQYF.

This sequence joins TRBV11-1 and TRBJ1-1, with D unresolved. V lost 5 bases, J lost 2 bases, and 9 bases lay in between. Looked up from germline, CDR1 is SGHAT and CDR2 is FQDESV (reference sequence). The CDR3 is made up of 13 amino acids. CDR3 sequence: CASSARANTEAFF. The CDR3 DNA sequence: TGTGCCAGCAGCGCCCGAGCTAACACTGAAGCTTTCTTT.

This chain's CDR3 is CASSFWDRRDYGYTF. The CDR3 DNA follows: TGTGCCAGCAGCTTCTGGGACAGGAGGGACTATGGCTACACCTTC. The V gene is TRBV7-9, the J gene TRBJ1-2; the match to TRBD1 covers 8 bases. J lost 3 bases, V lost 3 bases, and 6 bases had no gene match. The CDR3 extends over 15 amino acids. In germline, CDR1 is SEHNR, CDR2 FQNEAQ (reference sequence).

In this sample, this clone turned up a few times. The V gene is TRBV7-9, the J gene TRBJ2-1; 8 bases are a match to TRBD2. Germline CDR1 is SEHNR and CDR2 is FQNEAQ (reference sequence). V lost 2 bases and J lost 3; bases outside the gene matches: 6. This CDR3 is built from 16 residues. The CDR3 here is CASSLRPSGFYNEQFF. CDR3 nucleotide sequence: TGTGCCAGCAGCTTAAGGCCTAGCGGGTTCTACAATGAGCAGTTCTTC.

This clone has a handful of counts. The chain employs TRBV6-4 and TRBJ2-1; 12 bases are a match to TRBD2. The V gene's germline CDR1 is MRHNA and CDR2 SNTAGT. The ends lost 0 bases at V and 6 bases at J; junction bases unmatched: 0. The CDR3 spans 15 residues. This CDR3 reads CASSDSTSGSNEQFF. The CDR3 coding sequence is TGTGCCAGCAGTGACTCGACTAGCGGGAGCAATGAGCAGTTCTTC.

J is TRBJ1-2 and V is TRBV29-1, with 9 bases that match TRBD1. CDR1 is SQVTM, CDR2 ANQGSEA, per germline. Trimming cost V 6 bases and J 3 bases; bases outside gene matches: 8. This CDR3 has 14 residues. The CDR3 sequence is CSVPATGGDYGYTF. The CDR3 DNA is TGCAGCGTACCCGCAACAGGGGGCGACTATGGCTACACCTTC.

V is TRBV9 and J is TRBJ2-7, with TRBD1 matching 11 bases. The CDR3 is 15 amino acids. J gave up 0 bases and V 3 bases, and 2 bases lay outside the gene matches. Germline CDR1 reads SGDLS; CDR2 reads YYNGEE. This CDR3 reads CASSGTGGTSYEQYF. The CDR3 coding sequence is TGTGCCAGCAGCGGGACAGGGGGCACCTCCTACGAGCAGTACTTC.

This clone was seen only a few times. The V call is TRBV7-2, the J call TRBJ2-7, with 8 bases lining up with TRBD2. The CDR3 consists of 13 residues. The ends lost 3 bases at V and 7 bases at J; junction bases unmatched: 5. Germline V CDR1 and CDR2: SGHTA, FQGNSA. The CDR3 DNA reads as TGTGCCAGCAGCTTCCCAGCGGGGGTGGAGCAGTACTTC. The encoded protein is CASSFPAGVEQYF.

The gene calls are TRBV2 and TRBJ2-7; D ambiguous. Germline V gives CDR1 SNHLY, CDR2 FYNNEI. The V end lost 3 bases, the J end lost 4 bases, and 10 bases lay between the germline ends. CDR3 length: 13 amino acids. CDR3 amino acids: CASSDRYFYEQYF. DNA for the CDR3: TGTGCCAGCAGTGACAGGTACTTTTACGAGCAGTACTTC.

The V and J genes are TRBV10-1 and TRBJ2-3; D is possibly TRBD2 (5 bases). V shed 0 bases and J shed 7 bases, with 8 bases lying between them. CDR1 is WNHNN and CDR2 is SYGVQD in the germline V gene (reference sequence). The CDR3 is 13 amino acids. The CDR3 loop is CASSESTTHTQYF. The CDR3, as DNA: TGCGCCAGCAGTGAGTCGACTACTCATACGCAGTATTTT.

This clone has just a few counts. The V gene is TRBV6-1, the J gene TRBJ1-2, with no clear D. V was shortened by 2 bases and J by 7 bases, with 14 bases between the two germline ends. This CDR3 is built from 14 residues. Germline CDR1 is MNHNS and CDR2 is SASEGT. DNA for the CDR3: TGTGCCAGCAGTGAATCGTGGGAGCAACGTGGCTACACCTTC. It is translated as CASSESWEQRGYTF.

V is TRBV29-1 and J is TRBJ1-1, with D unclear. The CDR3 covers 13 residues. The germline CDR1 and CDR2 sequences are SQVTM and ANQGSEA. Trimming cost V 4 bases and J 5 bases, with 14 bases left between them. CDR3 DNA: TGCAGCGTTGTCGCGGGAGGAGGGACTGAAGCTTTCTTT. It translates to CSVVAGGGTEAFF.

This rearrangement joins TRBV2 to TRBJ2-3, with a weak D call TRBD1 (6 bases). Germline CDR1 is SNHLY and CDR2 is FYNNEI. This CDR3 contains 16 residues. With 3 bases removed from V and 1 base from J, the gap between germline ends came to 14 bases. The CDR3 reads CASSEGASWGTDTQYF. The CDR3 DNA sequence: TGTGCCAGCAGTGAGGGGGCTAGTTGGGGCACAGATACGCAGTATTTT.

This clone occurred a few times. The V gene is TRBV6-1, the J gene TRBJ1-2, with 8 bases matching TRBD1. J lost 7 bases, V lost 5 bases, and 6 bases had no gene match. Germline CDR1 and CDR2: MNHNS and SASEGT. CDR3 length: 13 residues. DNA of the CDR3: TGTGCCAGCAGTTTGGACAGGGAAGGTGGCTACACCTTC. This gives the protein CASSLDREGGYTF.